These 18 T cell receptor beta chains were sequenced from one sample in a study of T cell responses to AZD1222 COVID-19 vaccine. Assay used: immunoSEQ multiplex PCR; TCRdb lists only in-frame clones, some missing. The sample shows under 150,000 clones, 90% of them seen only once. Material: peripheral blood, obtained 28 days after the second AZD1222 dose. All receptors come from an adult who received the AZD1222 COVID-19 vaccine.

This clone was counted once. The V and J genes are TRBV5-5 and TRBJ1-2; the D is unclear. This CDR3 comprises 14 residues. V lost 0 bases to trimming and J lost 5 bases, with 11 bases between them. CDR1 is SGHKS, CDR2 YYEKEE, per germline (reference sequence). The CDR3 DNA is TGTGCCAGCAGCTTGGGGAATGGGGAGTATGGCTACACCTTC. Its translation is CASSLGNGEYGYTF.

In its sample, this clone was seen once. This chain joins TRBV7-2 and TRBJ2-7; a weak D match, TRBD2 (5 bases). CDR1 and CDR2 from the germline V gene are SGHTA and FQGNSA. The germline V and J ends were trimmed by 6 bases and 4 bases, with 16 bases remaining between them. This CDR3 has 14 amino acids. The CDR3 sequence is CASSSSQMRYEQYF. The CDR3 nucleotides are TGTGCCAGCAGTTCTAGCCAAATGAGGTACGAGCAGTACTTC.

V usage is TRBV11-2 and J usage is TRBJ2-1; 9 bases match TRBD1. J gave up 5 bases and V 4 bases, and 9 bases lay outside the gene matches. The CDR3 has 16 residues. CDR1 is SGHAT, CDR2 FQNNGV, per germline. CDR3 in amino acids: CASSSYRDRANNEQFF. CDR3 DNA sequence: TGTGCCAGCAGCTCGTACCGGGACAGGGCCAACAATGAGCAGTTCTTC.

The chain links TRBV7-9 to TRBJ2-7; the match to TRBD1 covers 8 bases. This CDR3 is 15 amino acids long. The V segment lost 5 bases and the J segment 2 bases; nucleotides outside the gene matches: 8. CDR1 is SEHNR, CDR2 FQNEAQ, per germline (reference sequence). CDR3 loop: CASSPGTGGTYEQYV. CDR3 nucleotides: TGTGCCAGCAGCCCAGGGACAGGTGGCACCTACGAGCAGTACGTC.

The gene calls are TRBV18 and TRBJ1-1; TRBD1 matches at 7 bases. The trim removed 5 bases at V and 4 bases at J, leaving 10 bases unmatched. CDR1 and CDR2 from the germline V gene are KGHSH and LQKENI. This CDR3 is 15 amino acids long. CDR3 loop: CASSSKTGSGTEAFF. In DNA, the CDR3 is TGTGCCAGCTCATCTAAGACAGGGTCGGGCACTGAAGCTTTCTTT.

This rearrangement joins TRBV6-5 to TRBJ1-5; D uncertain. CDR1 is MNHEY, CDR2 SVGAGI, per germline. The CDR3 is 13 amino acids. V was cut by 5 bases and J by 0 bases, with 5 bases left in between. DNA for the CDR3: TGTGCCAGCAGTCTTTCTAGCAATCAGCCCCAGCATTTT. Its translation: CASSLSSNQPQHF.

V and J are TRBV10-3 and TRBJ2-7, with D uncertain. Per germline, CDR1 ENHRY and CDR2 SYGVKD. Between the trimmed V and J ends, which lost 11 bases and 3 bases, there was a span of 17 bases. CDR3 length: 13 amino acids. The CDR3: CAVCPGEVYEQYF. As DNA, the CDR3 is TGTGCCGTCTGCCCAGGAGAAGTCTACGAGCAGTACTTC.

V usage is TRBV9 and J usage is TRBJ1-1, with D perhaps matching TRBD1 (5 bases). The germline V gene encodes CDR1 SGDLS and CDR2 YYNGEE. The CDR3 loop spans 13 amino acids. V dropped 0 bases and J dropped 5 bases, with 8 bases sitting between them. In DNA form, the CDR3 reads TGTGCCAGCAGCGTAGTTAGGGGAACTGAAGCTTTCTTT. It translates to CASSVVRGTEAFF.

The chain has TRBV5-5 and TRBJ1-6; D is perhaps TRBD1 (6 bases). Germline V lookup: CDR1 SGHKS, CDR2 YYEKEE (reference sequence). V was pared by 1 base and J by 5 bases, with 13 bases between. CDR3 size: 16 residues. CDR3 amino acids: CASSLWGAGNNSPLHF. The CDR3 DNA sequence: TGTGCCAGCAGCTTGTGGGGGGCGGGGAATAATTCACCCCTCCACTTT.

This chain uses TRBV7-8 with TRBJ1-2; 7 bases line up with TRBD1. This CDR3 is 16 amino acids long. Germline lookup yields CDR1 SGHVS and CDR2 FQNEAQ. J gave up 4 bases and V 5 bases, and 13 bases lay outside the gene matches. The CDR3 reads CASSPRGKGATYGYTF. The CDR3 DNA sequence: TGTGCCAGCAGCCCCCGCGGGAAGGGGGCAACCTATGGCTACACCTTC.

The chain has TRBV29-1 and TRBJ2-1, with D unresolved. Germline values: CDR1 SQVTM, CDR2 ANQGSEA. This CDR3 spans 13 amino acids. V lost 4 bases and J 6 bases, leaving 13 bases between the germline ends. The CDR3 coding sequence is TGCAGCGTTGGGGCGTCCGTCCCCAATGAGCAGTTCTTC. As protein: CSVGASVPNEQFF.

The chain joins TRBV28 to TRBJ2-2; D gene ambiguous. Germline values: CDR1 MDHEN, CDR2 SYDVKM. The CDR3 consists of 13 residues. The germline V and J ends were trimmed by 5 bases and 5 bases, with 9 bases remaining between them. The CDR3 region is CASSEYLTGELFF. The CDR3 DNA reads TGTGCCAGCAGTGAATACCTGACCGGGGAGCTGTTTTTT.

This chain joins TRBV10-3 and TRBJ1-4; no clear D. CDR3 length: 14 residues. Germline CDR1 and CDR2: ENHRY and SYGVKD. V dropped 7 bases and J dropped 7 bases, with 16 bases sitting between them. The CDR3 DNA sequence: TGTGCCATCACTCCGTCAGGCAGAGGTGAAAAACTGTTTTTT. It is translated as CAITPSGRGEKLFF.

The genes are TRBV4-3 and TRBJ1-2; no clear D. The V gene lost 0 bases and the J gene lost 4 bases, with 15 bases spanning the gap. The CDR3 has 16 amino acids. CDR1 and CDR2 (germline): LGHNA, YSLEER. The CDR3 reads CASSQDRAGAGYGYTF. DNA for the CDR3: TGCGCCAGCAGCCAAGATCGGGCCGGTGCGGGCTATGGCTACACCTTC.

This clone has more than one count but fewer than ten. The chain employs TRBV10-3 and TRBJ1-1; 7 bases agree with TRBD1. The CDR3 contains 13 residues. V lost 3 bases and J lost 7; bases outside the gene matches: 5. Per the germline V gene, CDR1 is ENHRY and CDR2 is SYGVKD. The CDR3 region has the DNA TGTGCCATCAGTGACACCTGGACAGGTGAAGCTTTCTTT. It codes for CAISDTWTGEAFF.

CDR3 sequence (DNA): TGCAGCGTCCGCGGGGGGAGCACTGAAGCTTTCTTT. Translated: CSVRGGSTEAFF. The rearrangement uses TRBV29-1 and TRBJ1-1, with D perhaps TRBD1 (5 bases). The CDR3 extends over 12 amino acids. Germline CDR1 SQVTM, CDR2 ANQGSEA. Trimming pared 6 bases from V and 4 bases from J, leaving 12 bases between.

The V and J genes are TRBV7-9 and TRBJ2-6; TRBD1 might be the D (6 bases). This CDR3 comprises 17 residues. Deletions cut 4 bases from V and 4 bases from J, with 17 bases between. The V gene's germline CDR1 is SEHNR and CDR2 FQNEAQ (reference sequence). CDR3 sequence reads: CASSSSTSGEGANVLTF. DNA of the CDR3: TGTGCCAGCAGCTCCTCGACGTCAGGGGAGGGGGCCAACGTCCTGACTTTC.

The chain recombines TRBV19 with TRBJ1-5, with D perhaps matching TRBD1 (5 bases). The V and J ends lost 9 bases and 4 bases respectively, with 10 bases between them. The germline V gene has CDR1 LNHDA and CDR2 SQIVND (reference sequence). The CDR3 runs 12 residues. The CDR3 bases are TGTGCCAGCCACAGGAAGAATCAGCCCCAGCATTTT. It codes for CASHRKNQPQHF.